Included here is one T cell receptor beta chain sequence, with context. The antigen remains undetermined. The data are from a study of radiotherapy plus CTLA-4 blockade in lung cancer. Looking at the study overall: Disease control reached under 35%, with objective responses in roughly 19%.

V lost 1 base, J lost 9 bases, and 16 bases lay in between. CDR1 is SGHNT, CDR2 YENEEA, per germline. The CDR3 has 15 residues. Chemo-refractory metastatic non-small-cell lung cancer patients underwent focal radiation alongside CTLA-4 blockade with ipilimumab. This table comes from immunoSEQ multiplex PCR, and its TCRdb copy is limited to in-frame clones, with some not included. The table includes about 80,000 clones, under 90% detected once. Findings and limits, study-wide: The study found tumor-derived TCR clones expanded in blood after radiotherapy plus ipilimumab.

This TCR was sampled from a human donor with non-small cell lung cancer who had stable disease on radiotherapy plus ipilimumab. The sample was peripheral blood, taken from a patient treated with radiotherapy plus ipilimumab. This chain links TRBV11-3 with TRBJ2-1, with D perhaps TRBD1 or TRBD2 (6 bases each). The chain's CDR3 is CASSLGGASGGEQFF. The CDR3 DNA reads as TGTGCCAGCAGCTTAGGGGGGGCAAGTGGCGGTGAGCAGTTCTTC.